What follows are 19 T cell receptor beta chains derived from one specimen sequenced in a study of T cell repertoires in cytomegalovirus infection. In TCRdb, the reads were re-called with MiXCR into one record per CDR3 protein. In the table there are approximately 250,000 distinct CDR3 sequences, 10% to 15% of which are singletons. The sequenced sample was PBMCs. The receptors here all came from a human donor in good health (CMV status not recorded). Some clones in this sample may be carry-over from other donors' samples.

This clonotype has more than one count but fewer than ten. The chain uses TRBV7-9 and TRBJ1-5; D gene uncertain. The CDR3 contains 16 residues. The germline V gene has CDR1 SEHNR and CDR2 FQNEAQ (reference sequence). The ends were cut back, 4 bases at V and 3 bases at J, with 16 bases in the middle. CDR3 sequence reads: CASSSLGSPYNQPQHF. The CDR3, as DNA: TGTGCCAGCAGCTCCCTCGGGTCCCCTTACAATCAGCCCCAGCATTTT. Supplemented by reference TRBV7-9 and TRBJ1-5, the full variable domain reads DTGVSQNPRHKITKRGQNVTFRCDPISEHNRLYWYRQTLGQGPEFLTYFQNEAQLEKSRLLSDRFSAERPKGSFSTLEIQRTEQGDSAMYLCASSSLGSPYNQPQHFGDGTRLSIL.

There are a few counts of this clonotype. The chain couples TRBV20-1 to TRBJ2-5, with D maybe TRBD2 (5 bases). Trimming cost V 6 bases and J 5 bases, with 19 bases left between them. Germline V gene sequence: CDR1 DFQATT, CDR2 SNEGSKA (reference sequence). This CDR3 region has 14 residues. The CDR3, as DNA: TGCAGTGCGGAACTAGACCACCTCCGGGAGACCCAGTACTTC. The encoded protein is CSAELDHLRETQYF.

The sample holds a few counts of this clonotype. The CDR3 sequence is CSAALGGRGYNEQFF. In DNA form, the CDR3 reads TGCAGTGCGGCCTTAGGGGGGAGGGGTTACAATGAGCAGTTCTTC. The V and J genes are TRBV20-1 and TRBJ2-1; a weak D match, TRBD2 (7 bases). This CDR3 is 15 amino acids long. Germline V gene lookup returns CDR1 DFQATT and CDR2 SNEGSKA (reference sequence). V shed 6 bases and J shed 4 bases, with 19 bases lying between them.

This clonotype was seen repeatedly, ten times or more. The chain joins TRBV19 to TRBJ2-5; 10 bases fit TRBD1. The CDR3 sequence is 16 residues long. V was pared by 4 bases and J by 4 bases, with 9 bases of the junction left unmatched. Germline CDR1 is LNHDA and CDR2 is SQIVND (reference sequence). The CDR3 bases are TGTGCCAGTAGTAGCCCAGACAGGGGGCTGAGAGAGACCCAGTACTTC. Amino acid sequence: CASSSPDRGLRETQYF.

This clonotype was observed at least ten times. The chain recombines TRBV7-2 with TRBJ1-1; D gene uncertain. This CDR3 has 13 amino acids. Per the germline V gene, CDR1 is SGHTA and CDR2 is FQGNSA. With 3 bases removed from V and 4 bases from J, the gap between germline ends came to 9 bases. CDR3 sequence: CASSFSIATEAFF. The CDR3 nucleotides read TGTGCCAGCAGCTTCAGTATCGCCACTGAAGCTTTCTTT.

This chain connects TRBV28 to TRBJ2-3; 7 bases map to TRBD2. Germline-derived CDR1 and CDR2 are MDHEN and SYDVKM. The CDR3 sequence is 17 residues long. With 7 bases clipped from V and 0 bases from J, the junction kept 13 bases outside the gene matches. The CDR3 nucleotides read TGTGCCAGCAATTCGGCTGGGGGGGGGTCTAGCACAGATACGCAGTATTTT. It is translated as CASNSAGGGSSTDTQYF.

This clonotype was recorded at least ten times. V usage is TRBV7-2 and J usage is TRBJ1-2; D not certain. This CDR3 is built from 17 residues. V lost 1 base to trimming and J lost 8 bases, with 23 bases between them. The germline V gene encodes CDR1 SGHTA and CDR2 FQGNSA. The CDR3 region is CASSLDRPEGLAWGYTF. The CDR3 DNA sequence: TGTGCCAGCAGCTTAGATAGGCCAGAGGGATTAGCTTGGGGCTACACCTTC.

The chain combines TRBV5-1 with TRBJ1-2; D is undetermined. Germline loops: CDR1 SGHRS, CDR2 YFSETQ. V was pared by 9 bases and J by 2 bases, with 11 bases between. The CDR3 contains 12 residues. Here the CDR3 DNA reads TGCGCCACTCGGGAGGCAAACTATGGCTACACCTTC. Residues: CATREANYGYTF. Complete variable domain (other parts from reference TRBV5-1 and TRBJ1-2): KAGVTQTPRYLIKTRGQQVTLSCSPISGHRSVSWYQQTPGQGLQFLFEYFSETQRNKGNFPGRFSGRQFSNSRSEMNVSTLELGDSALYLCATREANYGYTFGSGTRLTVV.

The gene calls are TRBV4-3 and TRBJ1-1; TRBD1 matches at 7 bases. J was trimmed by 6 bases and V by 0 bases; bases with no gene match: 7. The V gene's germline CDR1 is LGHNA and CDR2 YSLEER. The CDR3 sequence is 15 residues long. This CDR3 is CASSQDRTGQAEAFF. DNA for the CDR3: TGCGCCAGCAGCCAAGATAGGACAGGTCAAGCTGAAGCTTTCTTT.

This clonotype was seen only a few times. The V call is TRBV6-1, the J call TRBJ2-3, with 10 bases that match TRBD2. Germline V gives CDR1 MNHNS, CDR2 SASEGT. V lost 6 bases and J lost 5; bases outside the gene matches: 5. The CDR3 length is 14 residues. CDR3 DNA: TGTGCCAGCAGGAGCGGGAGGGCCATAGATACGCAGTATTTT. Translated, it gives CASRSGRAIDTQYF.

This clonotype appeared many times. The CDR3 DNA is TGTGCCAGCAGCCTTGGACACGACTCCTACAATGAGCAGTTCTTC. Its protein is CASSLGHDSYNEQFF. V is TRBV7-2 and J is TRBJ2-1; maybe TRBD1 (5 bases). V was cut by 5 bases and J by 0 bases, with 11 bases left in between. The germline gives CDR1 SGHTA, CDR2 FQGNSA. The CDR3 is 15 residues long.

This chain links TRBV20-1 with TRBJ2-5, with D possibly being TRBD1 or TRBD2 (6 bases each). Germline V gene sequence: CDR1 DFQATT, CDR2 SNEGSKA (reference sequence). V was trimmed by 4 bases and J by 5 bases, leaving 23 bases between them. This CDR3 spans 16 amino acids. The CDR3 is CSAITQSGANKETQYF. In nucleotides, the CDR3 is TGCAGTGCTATAACCCAGTCGGGGGCGAATAAGGAGACCCAGTACTTC.

This clonotype was seen only a few times. This rearrangement joins TRBV20-1 to TRBJ2-3, with D uncertain. The CDR3 loop spans 14 amino acids. The ends were cut back, 0 bases at V and 6 bases at J, with 13 bases in the middle. Per germline, CDR1 DFQATT and CDR2 SNEGSKA (reference sequence). DNA of the CDR3: TGCAGTGCTAGAGATCGTTTGGCGCTTGATACGCAGTATTTT. Protein sequence: CSARDRLALDTQYF.

In its sample, this clonotype was seen many times. The chain has TRBV7-2 and TRBJ1-1, with D possibly TRBD1 on 6 matching bases. With 0 bases removed from V and 11 bases from J, the gap between germline ends came to 16 bases. The CDR3 length is 14 residues. From germline, CDR1 is SGHTA and CDR2 FQGNSA. In DNA form, the CDR3 reads TGTGCCAGCAGCTTAGCGAACAGGGCAAGGGGGGCTTTCTTT. Translated, it gives CASSLANRARGAFF.

This clonotype was picked up many times. V is TRBV7-3 and J is TRBJ2-1, with 11 bases identical to TRBD2. V shed 4 bases and J 2 bases; nucleotides not matched to a gene: 13. The CDR3 has 19 amino acids. Germline V lookup: CDR1 SGHTA, CDR2 FQGTGA. CDR3 residues: CASSYSGISGRAPYNEQFF. CDR3 bases: TGTGCCAGCAGCTACTCAGGAATTAGCGGGAGGGCTCCCTACAATGAGCAGTTCTTC.

In this sample, this clonotype turned up many times. V gene TRBV7-2 combines with J gene TRBJ1-5; D uncertain. Germline-derived CDR1 and CDR2 are SGHTA and FQGNSA. Trimming left V 2 bases short and J 0 bases short, with 5 bases between. This CDR3 contains 14 residues. The CDR3, as DNA: TGTGCCAGCAGCTTACAGATTAGCAATCAGCCCCAGCATTTT. Translated: CASSLQISNQPQHF.

The chain uses TRBV5-1 and TRBJ2-4; 9 positions agree with TRBD1. The CDR3 has 17 residues. V shed 4 bases, J shed 6 bases, and the junction held 14 bases outside the gene matches. CDR1 is SGHRS and CDR2 is YFSETQ in the germline V gene. The CDR3 coding sequence is TGCGCCAGCAGCGTTCTACCCGGGACAGGGACGGCAAACATTCAGTACTTC. This translates into CASSVLPGTGTANIQYF. The variable domain in full, completed from reference TRBV5-1 and TRBJ2-4, reads KAGVTQTPRYLIKTRGQQVTLSCSPISGHRSVSWYQQTPGQGLQFLFEYFSETQRNKGNFPGRFSGRQFSNSRSEMNVSTLELGDSALYLCASSVLPGTGTANIQYFGAGTRLSVL.

The chain carries TRBV20-1 and TRBJ2-7, with TRBD2 matching 10 bases. Germline trimming cut 4 bases from V and 4 bases from J; bases unmatched to any gene: 13. The germline gives CDR1 DFQATT, CDR2 SNEGSKA (reference sequence). The CDR3 loop spans 16 amino acids. The CDR3 loop is CSAKGGGSSGSYEQYF. CDR3 sequence (DNA): TGCAGTGCTAAGGGGGGGGGTTCTAGCGGGAGTTACGAGCAGTACTTC.

This clonotype was counted ten times or more. V and J are TRBV12-3 or TRBV12-4 and TRBJ2-7; possible D gene TRBD2, 5 bases. V gave up 5 bases and J gave up 0 bases, with 11 bases separating them. This CDR3 spans 14 amino acids. The CDR3 reads CASSTERFSYEQYF. The CDR3 nucleotides are TGTGCCAGCAGTACTGAGCGGTTCTCCTACGAGCAGTACTTC.